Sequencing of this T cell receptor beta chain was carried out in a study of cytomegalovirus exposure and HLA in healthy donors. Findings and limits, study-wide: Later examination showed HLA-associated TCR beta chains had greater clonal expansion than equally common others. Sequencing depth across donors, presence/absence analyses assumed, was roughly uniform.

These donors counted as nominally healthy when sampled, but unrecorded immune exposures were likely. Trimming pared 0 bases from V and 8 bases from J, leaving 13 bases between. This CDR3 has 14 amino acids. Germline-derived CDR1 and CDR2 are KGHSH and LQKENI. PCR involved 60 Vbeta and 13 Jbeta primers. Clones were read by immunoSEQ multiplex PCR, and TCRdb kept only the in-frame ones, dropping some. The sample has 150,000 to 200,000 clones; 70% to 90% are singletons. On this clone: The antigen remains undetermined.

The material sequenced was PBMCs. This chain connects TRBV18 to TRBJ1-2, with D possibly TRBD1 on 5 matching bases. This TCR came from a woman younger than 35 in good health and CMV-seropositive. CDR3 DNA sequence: TGTGCCAGCTCACCACCAGACAGTATACTCGGCTACACCTTC. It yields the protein CASSPPDSILGYTF.